The 2 T cell receptor beta chains in this list originate from one sample, sequenced in a study of blood T cells in healthy people across ages. A second PCR, run for about 7 to 11 cycles, used a sample-barcoded 5' primer plus a J-beta primer mix. One entry per CDR3 protein, called by TCRdb with MiXCR from the 5' RACE reads. Seen here are 850,000 to 1,000,000 distinct CDR3 sequences, around 48% observed once, and the top ten hold over 10%. Sequencing was carried out using blood. These receptor sequences come from a man under 40 in good health.

As to this clonotype: An end of the junction does not agree with germline; a read error may underlie this. This CDR3 is CASTLAGVNTEAFF. The CDR3 DNA is TGTGCCAGCACCTTAGCGGGAGTGAACACTGAAGCTTTCTTT. The V call is TRBV7-6, the J call TRBJ1-1; no definite D call. CDR3 size: 14 residues. CDR1 is SGHVS and CDR2 is FNYEAQ in the germline V gene.

The chain employs TRBV20-1 and TRBJ2-3; 12 positions agree with TRBD2. The CDR3 sequence is 13 residues long. V lost 3 bases, J lost 14 bases, and 9 bases stayed unmatched. Looked up from germline, CDR1 is DFQATT and CDR2 is SNEGSKA (reference sequence). The CDR3 nucleotides are TGCAGTGCTAGTCCTTCTAGCGGGGGGGCAGGGTATTTT. Translated: CSASPSSGGAGYF.